The following is a TCR beta chain sequence with its context. Its cognate antigen is unknown. Measured with immunoSEQ multiplex PCR; TCRdb has only the in-frame clones, and not every one. The sample lists about 130,000 clones; more than 70% were seen once. The data were obtained in a study of radiation and T cells in renal cell carcinoma. The CDR3 contains 13 residues. CDR1 and CDR2 (germline): SGHTA, FQGTGA. Deletions cut 5 bases from V and 7 bases from J, with 11 bases between. General study findings and limits: From baseline, blood top tumor clonotypes peaked at 2 weeks post-radiation.

As to time point: baseline pretreatment blood. Documented treatment: 15 Gy SBRT to primary tumor, nephrectomy 4 weeks later. After SBRT, blood was collected at 2 and 4 weeks, plus baseline. The source was blood, collected from a patient whose treatment included radiotherapy and nephrectomy. The sequence was collected from a woman aged 50 to 60 with renal cell carcinoma. The V call is TRBV7-3, the J call TRBJ2-2, with D possibly TRBD2 on 5 matching bases. This CDR3 is CASSTRGHGELFF. The CDR3 DNA is TGTGCCAGCAGCACCAGAGGGCACGGGGAGCTGTTTTTT.